This T cell receptor (beta chain) came from a study of cytomegalovirus exposure and HLA in healthy donors. General study findings and limits: First-cohort TCR clusters tended to co-occur in the roughly 130 validation repertoires, a later analysis found. As was reported, the classifier diagnosed cytomegalovirus status with high specificity and sensitivity. A few CMV-associated chains proved CMV antigen-specific in vitro.

Profiling relied on immunoSEQ multiplex PCR, and the TCRdb table lists in-frame clones only, not all of them. The repertoire consists of over 150,000 clones, with 86% occurring once and the leading ten covering around 2.1%. V shed 3 bases, J shed 8 bases, and the junction held 1 base outside the gene matches. This CDR3 has 12 amino acids. Germline V gene data show CDR1 as KGHSH and CDR2 as LQKENI. Notes on this clone: Its antigen remains unidentified.

This receptor was identified in a human donor in good health. Sequencing used PBMCs. The genes are TRBV18 and TRBJ1-2; 9 nucleotides line up with TRBD1. CDR3 amino acids: CASSPDRGGYTF. CDR3 coding DNA: TGTGCCAGCTCACCGGACAGGGGAGGCTACACCTTC. Based on the CDR3 plus reference TRBV18 and TRBJ1-2, the full variable domain is NAGVMQNPRHLVRRRGQEARLRCSPMKGHSHVYWYRQLPEEGLKFMVYLQKENIIDESGMPKERFSAEFPKEGPSILRIQQVVRGDSAAYFCASSPDRGGYTFGSGTRLTVV.